These T cell receptor beta chains were read from a single sample in a study of response to subunit inactivated influenza vaccine. TCRdb re-analysed the RT-PCR reads in MiXCR, keeping a single row per CDR3 protein. Among roughly 500,000 distinct CDR3 sequences listed, approximately 17% were seen once. This sample comprised CD4+ T cells sorted from PBMCs, obtained around 25 months after vaccination. These receptors were obtained from a man aged 50-75 years who received an inactivated influenza vaccine. Both conserved end residues are part of each CDR3. A D gene is named only where the DNA matches it firmly. Clone size is stated in some rows and not others, as once, few, many or a class when expanded.

j_gene: TRBJ1-1; d_gene: TRBD1; abundance: few; v_gene: TRBV10-3; CDR3nt: TGTGCCACCGGACAGGGAGTAGATAGGGGAAGGGCTTTCTTT; CDR3aa: CATGQGVDRGRAFF
j_gene: TRBJ2-2; d_gene: NA; abundance: few; v_gene: TRBV12-3/TRBV12-4; CDR3nt: TGTGCCAGCAGTTTGGAGTCGGGGAACACCGGGGAGCTGTTTTTT; CDR3aa: CASSLESGNTGELFF
j_gene: TRBJ2-4; d_gene: NA; abundance: NA; v_gene: TRBV2; CDR3nt: TGTGCCAGCAGCGAAGAAAACATTCAGTACTTC; CDR3aa: CASSEENIQYF
j_gene: TRBJ2-3; d_gene: NA; abundance: few; v_gene: TRBV20-1; CDR3nt: TGCAGTGCACGAACTGCAAACACAGATACGCAGTATTTT; CDR3aa: CSARTANTDTQYF
j_gene: TRBJ1-6; d_gene: NA; abundance: few; v_gene: TRBV7-9; CDR3nt: TGTGCCAGCAGGTCGTTGGGGTTTGAAAATTCACCCCTCCACTTT; CDR3aa: CASRSLGFENSPLHF
j_gene: TRBJ2-1; d_gene: NA; abundance: few; v_gene: TRBV5-1; CDR3nt: TGCGCCAGCAGACTCGCGGGACTCCAGAGCTCCTACAATGAGCAGTTCTTC; CDR3aa: CASRLAGLQSSYNEQFF
j_gene: TRBJ2-1; d_gene: NA; abundance: few; v_gene: TRBV28; CDR3nt: TGTGCCAGCAGTTTAGGGAAGCACTCCTACAATGAGCAGTTCTTC; CDR3aa: CASSLGKHSYNEQFF
j_gene: TRBJ2-7; d_gene: NA; abundance: few; v_gene: TRBV7-2; CDR3nt: TGTGCCAGCAGCTTAGCGGCAGCCACGGGTACCCAGTACTTC; CDR3aa: CASSLAAATGTQYF
j_gene: TRBJ2-2; d_gene: NA; abundance: many; v_gene: TRBV11-2; CDR3nt: TGTGCCAGCAGCTTAGGTATGGGCGGAAACACCGGGGAGCTGTTTTTT; CDR3aa: CASSLGMGGNTGELFF
j_gene: TRBJ1-1; d_gene: NA; abundance: few; v_gene: TRBV6-1; CDR3nt: TGTGCCAGCAGGCGGTCGGCAGGAGCGAACACTGAAGCTTTCTTT; CDR3aa: CASRRSAGANTEAFF
j_gene: TRBJ1-5; d_gene: TRBD1; abundance: many; v_gene: TRBV20-1; CDR3nt: TGCAGTGCTAGCCCAGGGGGCAGCAATCAGCCCCAGCATTTT; CDR3aa: CSASPGGSNQPQHF
j_gene: TRBJ2-3; d_gene: NA; abundance: few; v_gene: TRBV5-1; CDR3nt: TGCGCCAGCAGCTCCGGGGGCGAGGATACGCAGTATTTT; CDR3aa: CASSSGGEDTQYF
j_gene: TRBJ2-3; d_gene: NA; abundance: NA; v_gene: TRBV7-9; CDR3nt: TGTGCCAGCATCCCCGGTTGGGGGGAGGGCACAGATACGCAGTATTTT; CDR3aa: CASIPGWGEGTDTQYF
j_gene: TRBJ2-3; d_gene: NA; abundance: NA; v_gene: TRBV5-1; CDR3nt: TGCGCCAGCAGCCCTGGGGGAACCCTGAGCACAGATACGCAGTATTTT; CDR3aa: CASSPGGTLSTDTQYF
j_gene: TRBJ2-7; d_gene: TRBD1; abundance: NA; v_gene: TRBV7-8; CDR3nt: TGTGCCAGCAGCCAGACGGACAGGGGGCCCTACGAGCAGAACTTC; CDR3aa: CASSQTDRGPYEQNF
j_gene: TRBJ2-2; d_gene: TRBD2; abundance: few; v_gene: TRBV7-3; CDR3nt: TGTGCCAGCAGCACAAATGCCATAGCGGGATCGAACACCGGGGAGCTGTTTTTT; CDR3aa: CASSTNAIAGSNTGELFF
j_gene: TRBJ2-2; d_gene: NA; abundance: NA; v_gene: TRBV20-1; CDR3nt: TGCAGTGCTAGAGATGCCGGGACTGGTTTATCAGGGGAGCTGTTTTTT; CDR3aa: CSARDAGTGLSGELFF
j_gene: TRBJ2-7; d_gene: NA; abundance: once; v_gene: TRBV6-2/TRBV6-3; CDR3nt: TGTGCCAGCACTCAAGAGGGAAGACCGGGCGCCGAGCAGTACTTC; CDR3aa: CASTQEGRPGAEQYF
j_gene: TRBJ2-1; d_gene: NA; abundance: few; v_gene: TRBV20-1; CDR3nt: TGCAGTGCTAGAGATCTCTATGCTGCCGGAACTTACAATGAGCAGTTCTTC; CDR3aa: CSARDLYAAGTYNEQFF
j_gene: TRBJ2-5; d_gene: NA; abundance: few; v_gene: TRBV6-6; CDR3nt: TGTGCCAGCAGACCTCTTCTCTTAGAGACCCAGTACTTC; CDR3aa: CASRPLLLETQYF
j_gene: TRBJ2-2; d_gene: NA; abundance: NA; v_gene: TRBV10-3; CDR3nt: TGTGCCACCGTGACGGGACTCGGGGAGCTGTTTTTT; CDR3aa: CATVTGLGELFF
j_gene: TRBJ2-3; d_gene: NA; abundance: many; v_gene: TRBV12-3/TRBV12-4; CDR3nt: TGTGCCAGCGGGGGGAACACAGATACGCAGTATTTT; CDR3aa: CASGGNTDTQYF
j_gene: TRBJ2-2; d_gene: TRBD1; abundance: NA; v_gene: TRBV5-1; CDR3nt: TGCGCCAGCAGCTTGGTACCCAGGGGGCCTTCGAACACCGGGGAGCTGTTTTTT; CDR3aa: CASSLVPRGPSNTGELFF
j_gene: TRBJ2-4; d_gene: TRBD1; abundance: few; v_gene: TRBV3-1; CDR3nt: TGTGCCAGCAGCCAAGGGGGAATGAGGGGCAGGGGGCGCGATAAAGCCAAAAACATTCAGTACTTC; CDR3aa: CASSQGGMRGRGRDKAKNIQYF
j_gene: TRBJ2-7; d_gene: NA; abundance: NA; v_gene: TRBV14; CDR3nt: TGTGCCAGCGGTCGGGCGGGGACCTACGAGCAGTACTTC; CDR3aa: CASGRAGTYEQYF
j_gene: TRBJ2-7; d_gene: NA; abundance: NA; v_gene: TRBV2; CDR3nt: TGTGCCGCCCGAGGGGCAGGAGATCTCGAGCAGTACTTC; CDR3aa: CAARGAGDLEQYF
j_gene: TRBJ1-6; d_gene: TRBD1; abundance: few; v_gene: TRBV12-3/TRBV12-4; CDR3nt: TGTGCCAGGATGGGACAGGGAAGGTTACCCCTCCACTTT; CDR3aa: CARMGQGRLPLHF
j_gene: TRBJ2-3; d_gene: NA; abundance: few; v_gene: TRBV4-1; CDR3nt: TGCGCCAGCAGCCTTGATTCAGCGGGTACGCAGTATTTT; CDR3aa: CASSLDSAGTQYF
j_gene: TRBJ1-4; d_gene: NA; abundance: NA; v_gene: TRBV6-1; CDR3nt: TGTGCCAGCAAACGACAGAAGGGGGCTAATGAAAAACTGTTTTTT; CDR3aa: CASKRQKGANEKLFF
j_gene: TRBJ2-1; d_gene: NA; abundance: few; v_gene: TRBV3-1; CDR3nt: TGTGCCAGCAGCCAACAGCTGACAGGCAATGAGCAGTTCTTC; CDR3aa: CASSQQLTGNEQFF